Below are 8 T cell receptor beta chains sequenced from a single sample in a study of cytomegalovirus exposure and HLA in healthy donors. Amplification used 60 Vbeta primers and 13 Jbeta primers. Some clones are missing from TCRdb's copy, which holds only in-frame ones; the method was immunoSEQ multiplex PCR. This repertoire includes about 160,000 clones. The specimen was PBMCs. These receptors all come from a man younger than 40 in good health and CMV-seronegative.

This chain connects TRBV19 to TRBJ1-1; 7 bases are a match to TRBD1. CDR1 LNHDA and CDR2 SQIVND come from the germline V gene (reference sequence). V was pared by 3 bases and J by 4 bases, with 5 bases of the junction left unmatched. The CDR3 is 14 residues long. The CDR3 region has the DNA TGTGCCAGTAGTATTCGACAGGGCGGCACTGAAGCTTTCTTT. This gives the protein CASSIRQGGTEAFF. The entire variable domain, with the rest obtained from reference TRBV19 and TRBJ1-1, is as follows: DGGITQSPKYLFRKEGQNVTLSCEQNLNHDAMYWYRQDPGQGLRLIYYSQIVNDFQKGDIAEGYSVSREKKESFPLTVTSAQKNPTAFYLCASSIRQGGTEAFFGQGTRLTVV.

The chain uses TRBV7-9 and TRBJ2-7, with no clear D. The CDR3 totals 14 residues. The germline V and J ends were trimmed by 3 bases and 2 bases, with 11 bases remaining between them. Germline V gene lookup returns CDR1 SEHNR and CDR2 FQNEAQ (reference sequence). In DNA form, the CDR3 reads TGTGCCAGCAGCTTGGGTAGCAATACCTACGAGCAGTACTTC. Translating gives CASSLGSNTYEQYF. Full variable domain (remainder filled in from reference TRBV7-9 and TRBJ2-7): DTGVSQNPRHKITKRGQNVTFRCDPISEHNRLYWYRQTLGQGPEFLTYFQNEAQLEKSRLLSDRFSAERPKGSFSTLEIQRTEQGDSAMYLCASSLGSNTYEQYFGPGTRLTVT.

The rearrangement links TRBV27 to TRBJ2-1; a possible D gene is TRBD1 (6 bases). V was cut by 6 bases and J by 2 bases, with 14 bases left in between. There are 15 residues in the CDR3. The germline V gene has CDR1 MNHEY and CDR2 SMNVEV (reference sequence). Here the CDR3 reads CASRSTGNPYNEQFF. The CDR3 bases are TGTGCCAGCAGATCAACAGGGAACCCCTACAATGAGCAGTTCTTC.

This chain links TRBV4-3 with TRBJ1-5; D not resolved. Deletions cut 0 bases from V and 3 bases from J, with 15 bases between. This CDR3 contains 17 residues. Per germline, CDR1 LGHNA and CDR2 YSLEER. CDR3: CASSQDRFSGFNQPQHF. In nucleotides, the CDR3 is TGCGCCAGCAGCCAAGATCGTTTTTCCGGTTTCAATCAGCCCCAGCATTTT.

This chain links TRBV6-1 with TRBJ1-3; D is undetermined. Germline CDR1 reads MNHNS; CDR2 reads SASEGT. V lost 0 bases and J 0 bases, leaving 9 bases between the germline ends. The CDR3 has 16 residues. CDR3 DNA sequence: TGTGCCAGCAGTGAAGCGCGGGCCTACTCTGGAAACACCATATATTTT. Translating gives CASSEARAYSGNTIYF.

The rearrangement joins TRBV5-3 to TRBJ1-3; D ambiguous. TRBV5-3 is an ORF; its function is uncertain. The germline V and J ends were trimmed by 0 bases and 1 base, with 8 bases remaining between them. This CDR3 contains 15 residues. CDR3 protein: CARSLGSNSGNTIYF. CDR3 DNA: TGTGCCAGAAGCTTGGGAAGCAATTCTGGAAACACCATATATTTT.

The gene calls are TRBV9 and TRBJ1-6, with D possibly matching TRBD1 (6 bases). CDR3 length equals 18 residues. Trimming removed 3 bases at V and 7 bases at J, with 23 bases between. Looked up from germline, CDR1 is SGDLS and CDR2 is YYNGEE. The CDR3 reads CASSASIYGGGANSPLHF. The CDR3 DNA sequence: TGTGCCAGCAGCGCCTCAATCTACGGGGGGGGCGCGAATTCACCCCTCCACTTT.

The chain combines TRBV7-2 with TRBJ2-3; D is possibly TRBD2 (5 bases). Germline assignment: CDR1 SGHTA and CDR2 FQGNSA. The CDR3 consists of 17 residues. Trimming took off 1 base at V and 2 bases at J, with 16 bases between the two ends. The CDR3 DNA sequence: TGTGCCAGCAGCTTAGAACTAGGCGAATATACCACAGATACGCAGTATTTT. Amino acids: CASSLELGEYTTDTQYF.